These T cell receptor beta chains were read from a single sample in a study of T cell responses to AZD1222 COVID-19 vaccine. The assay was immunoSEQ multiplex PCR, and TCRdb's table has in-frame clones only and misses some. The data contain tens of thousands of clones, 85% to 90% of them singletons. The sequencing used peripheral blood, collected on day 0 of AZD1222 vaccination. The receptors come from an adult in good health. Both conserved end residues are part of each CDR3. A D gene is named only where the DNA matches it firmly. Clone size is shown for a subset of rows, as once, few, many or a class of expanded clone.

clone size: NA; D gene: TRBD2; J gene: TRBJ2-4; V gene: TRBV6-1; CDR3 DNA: TGTGCCAGCAGTGAAGCGCAGACTAGCGGGACGCGGGCCAAAAACATTCAGTACTTC; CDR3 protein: CASSEAQTSGTRAKNIQYF
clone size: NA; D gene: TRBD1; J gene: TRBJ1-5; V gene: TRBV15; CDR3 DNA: TGTGCCACCAGCATCACAGGGGTGGATCAGCCCCAGCATTTT; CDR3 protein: CATSITGVDQPQHF
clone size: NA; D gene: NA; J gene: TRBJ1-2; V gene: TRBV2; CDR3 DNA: TGTGCCAGCAGTGAACAGGGGTATGGCTACACCTTC; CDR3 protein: CASSEQGYGYTF
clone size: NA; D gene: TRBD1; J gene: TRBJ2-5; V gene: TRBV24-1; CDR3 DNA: TGTGCCACCAGTGACCGATCAGACAGGGCTCAAGAGACCCAGTACTTC; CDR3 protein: CATSDRSDRAQETQYF
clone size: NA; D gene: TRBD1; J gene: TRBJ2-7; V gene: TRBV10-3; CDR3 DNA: TGTGCCATCAGTGAGTCGGAGACAGGGCACTACGAGCAGTACTTC; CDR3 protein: CAISESETGHYEQYF
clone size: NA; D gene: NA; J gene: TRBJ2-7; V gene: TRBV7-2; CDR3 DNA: TGTGCCAGCAGCTTAGTGCGAGCAACCGAGCAGTACTTC; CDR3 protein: CASSLVRATEQYF
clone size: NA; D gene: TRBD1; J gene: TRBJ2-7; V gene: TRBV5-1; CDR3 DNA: TGCGCCAGCAGCTTGGGACAGGGAGACGAGCAGTACTTC; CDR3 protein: CASSLGQGDEQYF
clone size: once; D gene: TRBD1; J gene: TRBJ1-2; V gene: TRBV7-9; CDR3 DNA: TGTGCCAGCAGCCCGGTGGGACAGCATAACTATGGCTACACCTTC; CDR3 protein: CASSPVGQHNYGYTF
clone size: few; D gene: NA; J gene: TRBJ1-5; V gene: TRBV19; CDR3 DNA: TGTGCCAGTAGTAGTGACGGGAGTGGCCAGCCCCAGCATTTT; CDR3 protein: CASSSDGSGQPQHF
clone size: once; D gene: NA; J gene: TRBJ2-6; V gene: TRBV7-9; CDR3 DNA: TGTGCCAGCAGCTTAGCGTTTGACAGGACTGGGGCCAACGTCCTGACTTTC; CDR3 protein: CASSLAFDRTGANVLTF
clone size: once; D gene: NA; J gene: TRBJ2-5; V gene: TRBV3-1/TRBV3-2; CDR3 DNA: TGTGCCAGCAGCCCAGGTCGGGCCCAGTACTTC; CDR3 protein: CASSPGRAQYF
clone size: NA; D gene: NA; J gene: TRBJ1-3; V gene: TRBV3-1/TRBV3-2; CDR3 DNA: TGTGCCAGCAGCCACGGTGGGGCATCTGGAAACACCATATATTTT; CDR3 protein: CASSHGGASGNTIYF
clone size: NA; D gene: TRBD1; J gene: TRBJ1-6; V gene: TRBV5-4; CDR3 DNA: TGTGCCAGCAGCTTCGAGACAGGGGGGGGGTCATGCTCCTATAATTCACCCCTCCACTTT; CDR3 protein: CASSFETGGGSCSYNSPLHF
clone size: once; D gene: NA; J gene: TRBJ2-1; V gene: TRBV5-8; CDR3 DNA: TGTGCCAGCAGCTTGGCCAACAGGGCCGAGCCTGGGGAGCAGTTCTTC; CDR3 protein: CASSLANRAEPGEQFF
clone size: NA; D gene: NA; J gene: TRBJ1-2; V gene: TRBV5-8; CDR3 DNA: TGTGCCAGCAATTACGGGAGGAACTATGGCTACACCTTC; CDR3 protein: CASNYGRNYGYTF
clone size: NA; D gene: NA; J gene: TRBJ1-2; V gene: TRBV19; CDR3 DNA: TGTGCCAGTAGTACTCACAGGGCCCGCTCCTATGGCTACACCTTC; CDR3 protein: CASSTHRARSYGYTF